The 11 T cell receptor beta chains below come from one sample, sequenced in a study of T cell responses to AZD1222 COVID-19 vaccine. Clones were sequenced by immunoSEQ multiplex PCR, and TCRdb holds only the in-frame ones, with some missing. The sample includes more than 100,000 clones, about 90% of them seen just once. Material: peripheral blood, obtained on day 0 of AZD1222 vaccination. These receptors all come from an adult in good health.

This sequence joins TRBV3-1 (or the pseudogene TRBV3-2) and TRBJ2-7; TRBD2 is a possible D gene (6 bases). V gave up 0 bases and J gave up 3 bases, with 21 bases separating them. This CDR3 has 18 amino acids. Germline V gene lookup returns CDR1 LGHDT and CDR2 YNNKEL (reference sequence). CDR3 in DNA: TGTGCCAGCAGCCAAGATTGGTGGAGGGACGCGGGCGGCTACGAGCAGTACTTC. This sequence encodes CASSQDWWRDAGGYEQYF.

The CDR3 protein is CASSSPGQGNTIYF. The CDR3 bases are TGTGCCAGCAGCTCCCCGGGACAGGGCAACACCATATATTTT. This chain connects TRBV6-5 to TRBJ1-3; 9 nucleotides line up with TRBD1. Germline CDR1 MNHEY, CDR2 SVGAGI. CDR3 length: 14 residues. The V gene end was trimmed by 6 bases and the J gene end by 7 bases; junction bases not matched to a gene: 7.

The chain uses TRBV6-2 or TRBV6-3 and TRBJ2-1, with 10 bases that match TRBD2. V lost 5 bases, J lost 6 bases, and 10 bases stayed unmatched. This CDR3 comprises 16 residues. Germline values: CDR1 MNHEY, CDR2 SVGEGT. CDR3 protein: CASSRNSAGGPNEQFF. For the CDR3, the DNA is TGTGCCAGCAGTCGAAACTCAGCGGGAGGGCCCAATGAGCAGTTCTTC.

J is TRBJ2-7 and V is TRBV5-1; 9 bases map to TRBD1. V was clipped by 0 bases and J by 0 bases; unmatched bases: 4. The CDR3 spans 16 residues. Germline loops: CDR1 SGHRS, CDR2 YFSETQ. The CDR3 spells CASSLGGQGVSYEQYF. DNA of the CDR3: TGCGCCAGCAGCTTGGGGGGACAGGGTGTCTCCTACGAGCAGTACTTC.

The chain couples TRBV11-2 to TRBJ1-4; D not resolved. The ends were cut back, 1 base at V and 4 bases at J, with 7 bases in the middle. Germline-derived CDR1 and CDR2 are SGHAT and FQNNGV. The CDR3 has 14 amino acids. The CDR3 sequence is CASSLVQVNEKLFF. The DNA of the CDR3 is TGTGCCAGCAGCTTAGTCCAGGTTAATGAAAAACTGTTTTTT.

The chain links TRBV11-2 to TRBJ2-7, with 7 bases lining up with TRBD1. CDR1 and CDR2 (germline): SGHAT, FQNNGV. The CDR3 contains 16 residues. J lost 3 bases, V lost 5 bases, and 13 bases had no gene match. The CDR3 DNA is TGTGCCAGCAGCCCAAGGCCCACAGGGGCATACTACGAGCAGTACTTC. Translation gives CASSPRPTGAYYEQYF.

The chain combines TRBV6-5 with TRBJ1-4; maybe TRBD1 (5 bases). The CDR3 has 13 amino acids. The germline V gene has CDR1 MNHEY and CDR2 SVGAGI. V lost 10 bases to trimming and J lost 8 bases, with 17 bases between them. The chain's CDR3 is CATDSGHQEKLFF. The DNA of the CDR3 is TGTGCCACCGACAGCGGACACCAGGAAAAACTGTTTTTT.

The CDR3 DNA is TGTGCCAGCAGTTTTAGTTGGCAAGAGACCCAGTACTTC. Translation gives CASSFSWQETQYF. The chain has TRBV27 and TRBJ2-5; D unclear. Deletions cut 3 bases from V and 2 bases from J, with 7 bases between. The CDR3 totals 13 residues. Germline V CDR1 and CDR2: MNHEY, SMNVEV (reference sequence).

The count of this clone is one. This chain joins TRBV2 and TRBJ1-6; D gene ambiguous. The CDR3 loop spans 13 amino acids. V was trimmed by 5 bases and J by 13 bases, leaving 15 bases between them. The V gene's germline CDR1 is SNHLY and CDR2 FYNNEI. CDR3: CASSSIEGSPLHF. The DNA of the CDR3 is TGTGCCAGCAGTAGTATTGAGGGCTCTCCCCTCCACTTT.

The CDR3 DNA sequence: TGTGCCAGCAGTTTAGAGGCGGCCCGCTGGGGTGAAAAACTGTTTTTT. Its protein is CASSLEAARWGEKLFF. J is TRBJ1-4 and V is TRBV28, with unresolved D. The CDR3 is 16 residues long. Trimming cost V 2 bases and J 7 bases, with 17 bases left between them. Looked up from germline, CDR1 is MDHEN and CDR2 is SYDVKM.

This chain joins TRBV27 and TRBJ2-1; TRBD1 matches 9 bases. V trimming: 4 bases; J trimming: 0 bases; junction bases outside the gene matches: 16. This CDR3 is built from 20 residues. Germline assignment: CDR1 MNHEY and CDR2 SMNVEV (reference sequence). DNA for the CDR3: TGTGCCAGCAGTTCCCATCTGGGACAGGGTCCGTTAAGCTCCTACAATGAGCAGTTCTTC. Protein product: CASSSHLGQGPLSSYNEQFF.